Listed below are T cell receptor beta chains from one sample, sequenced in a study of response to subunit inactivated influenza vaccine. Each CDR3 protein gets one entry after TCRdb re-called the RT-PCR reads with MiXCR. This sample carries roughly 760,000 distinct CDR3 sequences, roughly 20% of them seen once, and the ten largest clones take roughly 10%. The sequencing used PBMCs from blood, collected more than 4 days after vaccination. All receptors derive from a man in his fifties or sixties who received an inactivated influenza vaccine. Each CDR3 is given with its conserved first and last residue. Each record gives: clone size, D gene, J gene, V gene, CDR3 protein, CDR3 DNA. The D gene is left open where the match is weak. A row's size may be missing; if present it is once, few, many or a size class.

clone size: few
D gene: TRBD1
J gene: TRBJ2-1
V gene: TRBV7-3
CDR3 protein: CASSPGTGEMYNEQFF
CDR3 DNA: TGTGCCAGCAGCCCAGGGACAGGCGAAATGTACAATGAGCAGTTCTTC

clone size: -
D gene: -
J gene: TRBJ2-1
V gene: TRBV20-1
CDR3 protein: CSAASGAGLNYNEQFF
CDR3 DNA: TGCAGTGCTGCCTCTGGGGCGGGGCTGAACTACAATGAGCAGTTCTTC

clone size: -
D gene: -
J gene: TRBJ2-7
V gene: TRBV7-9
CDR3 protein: CASSTWDTYEQYF
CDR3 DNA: TGTGCCAGCAGCACCTGGGACACCTACGAGCAGTACTTC

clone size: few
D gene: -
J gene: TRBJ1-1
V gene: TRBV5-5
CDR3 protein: CASSLPGQKNTEAFF
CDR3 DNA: TGTGCCAGCAGCTTGCCCGGACAGAAGAACACTGAAGCTTTCTTT

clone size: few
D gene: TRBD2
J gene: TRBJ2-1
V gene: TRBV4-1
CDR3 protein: CASSQGWLAGNNEQFF
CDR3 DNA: TGCGCCAGCAGCCAAGGATGGCTAGCGGGAAACAATGAGCAGTTCTTC

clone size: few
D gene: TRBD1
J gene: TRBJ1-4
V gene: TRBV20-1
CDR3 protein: CSARDPQTGREKLFF
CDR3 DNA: TGCAGTGCTAGAGATCCTCAGACAGGGCGGGAAAAACTGTTTTTT

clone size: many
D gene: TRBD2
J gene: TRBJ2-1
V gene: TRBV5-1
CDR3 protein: CASSLGTSGAYNEQFF
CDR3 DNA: TGCGCCAGCAGCTTGGGGACTAGCGGGGCCTACAATGAGCAGTTCTTC

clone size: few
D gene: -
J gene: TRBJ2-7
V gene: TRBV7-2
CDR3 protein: CASSLGGGFDEQYF
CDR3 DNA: TGTGCCAGCAGCTTAGGTGGGGGGTTCGACGAGCAGTACTTC

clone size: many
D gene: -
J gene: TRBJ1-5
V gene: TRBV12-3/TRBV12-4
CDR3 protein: CASSADRVNQPQHF
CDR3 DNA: TGTGCCAGCAGTGCCGACAGAGTTAATCAGCCCCAGCATTTT

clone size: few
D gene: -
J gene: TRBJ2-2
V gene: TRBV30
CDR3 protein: CAWSVRFTGELFF
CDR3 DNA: TGTGCCTGGAGTGTAAGATTCACCGGGGAGCTGTTTTTT

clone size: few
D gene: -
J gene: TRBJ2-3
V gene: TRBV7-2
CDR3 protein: CASSSDRGNTQYF
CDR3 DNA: TGTGCCAGCAGCTCAGACCGGGGGAATACGCAGTATTTT

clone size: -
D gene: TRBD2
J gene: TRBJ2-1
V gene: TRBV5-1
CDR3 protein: CASSRDGGRVYNEQFF
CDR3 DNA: TGCGCCAGCAGCAGGGACGGCGGGAGGGTCTACAATGAGCAGTTCTTC

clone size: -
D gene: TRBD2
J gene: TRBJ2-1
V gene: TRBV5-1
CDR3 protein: CASSLAGRASDEQFF
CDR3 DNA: TGCGCCAGCAGCTTGGCCGGGAGGGCCTCCGATGAGCAGTTCTTC

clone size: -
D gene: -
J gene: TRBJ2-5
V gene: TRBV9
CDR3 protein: CASSVSLGQETQYF
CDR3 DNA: TGTGCCAGCAGCGTCAGCCTCGGACAAGAGACCCAGTACTTC

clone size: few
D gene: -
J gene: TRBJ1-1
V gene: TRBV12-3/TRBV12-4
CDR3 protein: CASSAVLGTEAFF
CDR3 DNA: TGTGCCAGCAGCGCCGTGCTGGGCACTGAAGCTTTCTTT

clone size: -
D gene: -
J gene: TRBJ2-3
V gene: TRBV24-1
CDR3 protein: CATSDPVQVVQYF
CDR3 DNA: TGTGCCACCAGTGATCCGGTCCAGGTTGTACAGTATTTT

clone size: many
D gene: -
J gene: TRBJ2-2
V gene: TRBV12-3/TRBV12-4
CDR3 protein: CASSSGRTGELFF
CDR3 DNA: TGTGCCAGCAGCTCAGGGAGGACCGGGGAGCTGTTTTTT

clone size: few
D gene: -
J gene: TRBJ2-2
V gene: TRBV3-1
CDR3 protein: CASSPTGIGELFF
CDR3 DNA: TGTGCCAGCAGCCCCACAGGGATCGGGGAGCTGTTTTTT

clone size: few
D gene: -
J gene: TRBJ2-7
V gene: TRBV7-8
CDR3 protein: CASSLAGGREQYF
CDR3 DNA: TGTGCCAGCAGCTTAGCGGGGGGGCGGGAGCAGTACTTC

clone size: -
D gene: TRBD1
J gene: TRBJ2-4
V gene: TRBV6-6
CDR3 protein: CASRKDRAGIQYF
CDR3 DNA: TGTGCCAGCAGAAAGGACAGGGCGGGCATTCAGTACTTC

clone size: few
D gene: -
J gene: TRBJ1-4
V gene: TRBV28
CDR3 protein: CASSRVGPTNEKLFF
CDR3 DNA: TGTGCCAGCAGCCGGGTAGGGCCAACTAATGAAAAACTGTTTTTT

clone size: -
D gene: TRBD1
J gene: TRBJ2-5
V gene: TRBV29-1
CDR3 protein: CSLSTGVGETQYF
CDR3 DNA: TGCAGCCTATCGACAGGGGTCGGGGAGACCCAGTACTTC

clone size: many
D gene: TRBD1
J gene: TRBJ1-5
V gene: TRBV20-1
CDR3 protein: CSASPGQYSNQPQHF
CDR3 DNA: TGCAGTGCCTCTCCGGGACAGTATAGCAATCAGCCCCAGCATTTT

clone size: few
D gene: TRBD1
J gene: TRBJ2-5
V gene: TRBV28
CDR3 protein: CATSSGGGQETQYF
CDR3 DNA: TGTGCCACCTCATCAGGGGGCGGTCAAGAGACCCAGTACTTC

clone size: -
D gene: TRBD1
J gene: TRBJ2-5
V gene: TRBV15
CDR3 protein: CATSRTGGEETQYF
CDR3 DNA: TGTGCCACCAGCAGGACAGGGGGGGAGGAGACCCAGTACTTC

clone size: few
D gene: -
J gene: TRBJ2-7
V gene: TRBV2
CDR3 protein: CACRQVGSSYEQYF
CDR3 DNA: TGTGCCTGCCGACAGGTCGGAAGCTCCTACGAGCAGTACTTC

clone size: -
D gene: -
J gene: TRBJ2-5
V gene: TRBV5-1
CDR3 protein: CASSLELEGRTQYF
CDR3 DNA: TGCGCCAGCAGCTTGGAATTAGAGGGACGGACCCAGTACTTC

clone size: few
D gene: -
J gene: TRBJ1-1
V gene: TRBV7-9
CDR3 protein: CVTGPKMNTEAFF
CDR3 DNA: TGTGTCACGGGCCCTAAAATGAACACTGAAGCTTTCTTT

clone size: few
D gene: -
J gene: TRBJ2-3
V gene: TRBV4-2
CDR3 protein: CASSQEAVRGTDTQYF
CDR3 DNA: TGTGCCAGCAGCCAAGAGGCGGTGAGGGGGACAGATACGCAGTATTTT

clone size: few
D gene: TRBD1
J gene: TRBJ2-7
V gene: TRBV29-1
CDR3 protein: CSVEKDRESSAYEQYF
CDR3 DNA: TGCAGCGTTGAAAAGGACAGGGAATCCTCGGCCTACGAGCAGTACTTC

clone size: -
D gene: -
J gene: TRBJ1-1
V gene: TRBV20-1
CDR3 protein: CSARQRDMNTEAFF
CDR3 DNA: TGCAGTGCTAGACAAAGGGACATGAACACTGAAGCTTTCTTT

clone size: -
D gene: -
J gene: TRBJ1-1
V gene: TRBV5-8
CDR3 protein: CASSGVAGAYLTEAFF
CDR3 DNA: TGTGCCAGCAGCGGGGTGGCAGGGGCCTACCTAACTGAAGCTTTCTTT

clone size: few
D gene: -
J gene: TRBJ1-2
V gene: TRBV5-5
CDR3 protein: CASSLYGGWDYGYTF
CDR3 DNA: TGTGCCAGCAGCTTGTATGGGGGCTGGGACTATGGCTACACCTTC

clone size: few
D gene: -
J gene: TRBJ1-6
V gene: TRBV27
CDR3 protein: CASSLSKGISSYNSPLHF
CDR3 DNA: TGTGCCAGCAGTTTATCGAAAGGGATAAGCTCCTATAATTCACCCCTCCACTTT

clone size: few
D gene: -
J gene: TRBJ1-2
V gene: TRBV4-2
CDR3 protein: CASSQDYRGIYGYTF
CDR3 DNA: TGTGCCAGCAGCCAAGATTATCGGGGGATCTATGGCTACACCTTC

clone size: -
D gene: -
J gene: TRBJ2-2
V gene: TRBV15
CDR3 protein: CATRIGGGANTGELFF
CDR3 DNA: TGTGCCACCAGAATAGGAGGGGGCGCAAACACCGGGGAGCTGTTTTTT

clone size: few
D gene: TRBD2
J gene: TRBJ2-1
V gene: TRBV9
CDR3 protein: CASSVAGTSSYEQFF
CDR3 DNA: TGTGCCAGCAGCGTAGCGGGGACTAGCAGCTATGAGCAGTTCTTC

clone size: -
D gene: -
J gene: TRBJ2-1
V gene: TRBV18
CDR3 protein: CASSPPIGVGGEQFF
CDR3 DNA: TGTGCCAGCTCACCACCGATCGGGGTGGGAGGTGAGCAGTTCTTC

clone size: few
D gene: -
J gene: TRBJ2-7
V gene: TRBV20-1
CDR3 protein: CSATPGYEQYF
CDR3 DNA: TGCAGTGCTACACCGGGGTACGAGCAGTACTTC

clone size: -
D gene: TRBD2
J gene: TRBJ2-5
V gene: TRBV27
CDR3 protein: CASSTGTSGGVTGETQYF
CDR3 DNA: TGTGCCAGCTCGACGGGGACTAGCGGGGGCGTAACAGGGGAGACCCAGTACTTC

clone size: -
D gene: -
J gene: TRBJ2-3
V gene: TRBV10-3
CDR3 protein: CAIRLTGTSTDTQYF
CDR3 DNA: TGTGCCATCAGGTTAACAGGGACCAGCACAGATACGCAGTATTTT

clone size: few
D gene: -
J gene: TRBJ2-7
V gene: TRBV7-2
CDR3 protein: CASSLGGLGTYEQYF
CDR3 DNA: TGTGCCAGCAGCTTAGGAGGGTTGGGTACCTACGAGCAGTACTTC

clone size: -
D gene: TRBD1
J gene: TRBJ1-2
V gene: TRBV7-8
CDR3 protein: CASSSRGLDGYTF
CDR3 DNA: TGTGCCAGCAGCTCCAGGGGGCTAGATGGCTACACCTTC

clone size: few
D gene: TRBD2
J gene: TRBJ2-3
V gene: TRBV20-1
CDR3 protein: CSARKPGLEVGATQYF
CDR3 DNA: TGCAGTGCTAGAAAACCGGGACTAGAGGTGGGGGCTACGCAGTATTTT

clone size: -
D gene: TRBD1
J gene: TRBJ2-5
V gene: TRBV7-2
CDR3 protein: CASSTATQGAHVTQYF
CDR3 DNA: TGTGCCAGCTCAACCGCAACCCAGGGGGCGCATGTGACCCAGTACTTC

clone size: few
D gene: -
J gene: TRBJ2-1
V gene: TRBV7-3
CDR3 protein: CASSSAPSGVRSYNEQFF
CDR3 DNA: TGTGCCAGCAGCTCAGCCCCGTCAGGGGTCCGTTCCTACAATGAGCAGTTCTTC

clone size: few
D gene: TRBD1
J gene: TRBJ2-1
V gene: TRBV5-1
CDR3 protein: CASSLQGADYNEQFF
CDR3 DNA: TGCGCCAGCAGCTTACAGGGGGCTGACTACAATGAGCAGTTCTTC

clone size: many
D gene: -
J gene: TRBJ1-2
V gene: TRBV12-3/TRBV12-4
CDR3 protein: CASSRTGRGYTF
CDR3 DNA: TGTGCCAGCAGTAGAACAGGGCGGGGCTACACCTTC

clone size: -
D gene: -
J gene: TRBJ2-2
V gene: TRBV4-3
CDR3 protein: CASSRGWAGTNTGELFF
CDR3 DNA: TGCGCCAGCAGCCGCGGATGGGCTGGGACGAACACCGGGGAGCTGTTTTTT

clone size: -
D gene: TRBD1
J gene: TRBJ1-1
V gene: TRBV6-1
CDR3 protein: CASHRTGWTEAFF
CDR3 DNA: TGTGCCAGCCATAGGACAGGGTGGACGGAAGCTTTCTTT

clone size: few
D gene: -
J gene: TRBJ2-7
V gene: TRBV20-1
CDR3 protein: CSARVPLYYEQYF
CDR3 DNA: TGCAGTGCTAGAGTCCCCCTATACTACGAGCAGTACTTC

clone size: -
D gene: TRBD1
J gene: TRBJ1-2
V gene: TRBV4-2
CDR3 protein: CASSQDGPQGGYGYTF
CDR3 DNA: TGTGCCAGCAGCCAAGATGGGCCCCAGGGGGGGTATGGCTACACCTTC

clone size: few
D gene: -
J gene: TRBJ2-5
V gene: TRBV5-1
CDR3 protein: CASSLTVRKETQYF
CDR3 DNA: TGCGCCAGCAGCCTGACAGTACGGAAAGAGACCCAGTACTTC

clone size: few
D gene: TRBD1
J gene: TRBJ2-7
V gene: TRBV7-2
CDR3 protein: CASSLVPGQGSEQYF
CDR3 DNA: TGTGCCAGCAGCTTAGTTCCTGGACAGGGGTCCGAGCAGTACTTC

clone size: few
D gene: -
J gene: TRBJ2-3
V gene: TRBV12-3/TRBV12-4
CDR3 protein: CASKGTTQGSTDTQYF
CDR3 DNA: TGTGCCAGCAAGGGGACTACCCAGGGGTCCACAGATACGCAGTATTTT